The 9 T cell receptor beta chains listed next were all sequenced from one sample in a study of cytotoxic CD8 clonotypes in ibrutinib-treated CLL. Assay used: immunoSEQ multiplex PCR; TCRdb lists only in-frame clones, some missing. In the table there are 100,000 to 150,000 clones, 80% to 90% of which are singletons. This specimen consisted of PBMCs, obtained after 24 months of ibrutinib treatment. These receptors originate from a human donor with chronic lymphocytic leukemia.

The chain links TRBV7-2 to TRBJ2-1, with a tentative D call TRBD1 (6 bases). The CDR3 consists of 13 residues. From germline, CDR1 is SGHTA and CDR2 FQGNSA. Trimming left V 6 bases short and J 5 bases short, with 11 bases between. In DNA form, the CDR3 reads TGTGCCAGCAGATCGGACAGAAACAATGAGCAGTTCTTC. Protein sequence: CASRSDRNNEQFF.

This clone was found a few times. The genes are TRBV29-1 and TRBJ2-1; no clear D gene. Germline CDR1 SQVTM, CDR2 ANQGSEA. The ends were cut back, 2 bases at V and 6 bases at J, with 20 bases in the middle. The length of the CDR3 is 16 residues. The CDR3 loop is CSVESPGPMATNEQFF. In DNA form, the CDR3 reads TGCAGCGTTGAATCCCCAGGTCCCATGGCGACCAATGAGCAGTTCTTC.

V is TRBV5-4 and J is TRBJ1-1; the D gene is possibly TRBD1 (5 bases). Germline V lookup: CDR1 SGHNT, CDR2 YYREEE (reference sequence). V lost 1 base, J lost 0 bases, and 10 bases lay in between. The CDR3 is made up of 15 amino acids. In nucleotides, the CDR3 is TGTGCCAGCAGCTTGTGGGGGTACATGAACACTGAAGCTTTCTTT. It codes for CASSLWGYMNTEAFF.

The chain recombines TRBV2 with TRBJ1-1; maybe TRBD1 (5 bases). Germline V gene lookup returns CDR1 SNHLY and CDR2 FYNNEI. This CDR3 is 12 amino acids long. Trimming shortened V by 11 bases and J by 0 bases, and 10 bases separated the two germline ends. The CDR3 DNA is TGTGCCGCGGCAGGGTTGAACACTGAAGCTTTCTTT. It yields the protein CAAAGLNTEAFF.

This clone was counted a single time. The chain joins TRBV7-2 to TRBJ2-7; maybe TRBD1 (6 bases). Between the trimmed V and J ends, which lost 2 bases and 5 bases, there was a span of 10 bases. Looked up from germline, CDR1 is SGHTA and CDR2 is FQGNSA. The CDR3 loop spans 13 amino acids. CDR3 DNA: TGTGCCAGCAGCTTAAGGCAGGGGAACGAGCAGTACTTC. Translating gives CASSLRQGNEQYF.

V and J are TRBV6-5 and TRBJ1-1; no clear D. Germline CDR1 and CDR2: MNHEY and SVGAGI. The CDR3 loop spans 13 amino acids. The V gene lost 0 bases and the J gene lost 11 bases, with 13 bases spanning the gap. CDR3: CASSYSSGSSAFF. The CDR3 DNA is TGTGCCAGCAGTTACTCGAGCGGGTCCTCGGCTTTCTTT.

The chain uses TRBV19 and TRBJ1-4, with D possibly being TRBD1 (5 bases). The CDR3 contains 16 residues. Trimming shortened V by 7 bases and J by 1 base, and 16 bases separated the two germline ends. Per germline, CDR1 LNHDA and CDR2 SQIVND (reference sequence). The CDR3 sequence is CASTIPGSGTNEKLFF. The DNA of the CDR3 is TGTGCCAGTACTATCCCAGGGAGTGGAACTAATGAAAAACTGTTTTTT.

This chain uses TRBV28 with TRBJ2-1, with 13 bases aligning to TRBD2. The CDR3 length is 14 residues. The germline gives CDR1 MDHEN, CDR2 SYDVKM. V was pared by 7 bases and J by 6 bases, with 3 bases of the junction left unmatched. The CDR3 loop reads CASKGTSGINEQFF. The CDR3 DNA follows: TGTGCCAGCAAGGGGACTAGCGGGATCAATGAGCAGTTCTTC.

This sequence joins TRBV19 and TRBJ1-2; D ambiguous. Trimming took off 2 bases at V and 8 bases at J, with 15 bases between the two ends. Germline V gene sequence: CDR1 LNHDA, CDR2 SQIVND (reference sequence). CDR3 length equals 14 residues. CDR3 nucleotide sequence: TGTGCCAGTAGTATACCCCCAGGAGTCTACGGCTACACCTTC. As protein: CASSIPPGVYGYTF.